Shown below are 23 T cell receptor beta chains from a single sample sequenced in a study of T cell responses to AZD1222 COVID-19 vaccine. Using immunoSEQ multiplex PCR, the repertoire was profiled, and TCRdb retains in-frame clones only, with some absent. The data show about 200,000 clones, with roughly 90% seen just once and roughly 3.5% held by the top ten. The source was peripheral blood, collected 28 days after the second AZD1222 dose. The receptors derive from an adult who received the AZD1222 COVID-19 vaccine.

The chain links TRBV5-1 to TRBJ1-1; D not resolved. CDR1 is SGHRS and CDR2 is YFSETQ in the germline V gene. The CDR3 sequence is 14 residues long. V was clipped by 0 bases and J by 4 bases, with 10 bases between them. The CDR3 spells CASSLVGITTEAFF. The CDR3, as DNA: TGCGCCAGCAGCTTGGTTGGTATTACCACTGAAGCTTTCTTT.

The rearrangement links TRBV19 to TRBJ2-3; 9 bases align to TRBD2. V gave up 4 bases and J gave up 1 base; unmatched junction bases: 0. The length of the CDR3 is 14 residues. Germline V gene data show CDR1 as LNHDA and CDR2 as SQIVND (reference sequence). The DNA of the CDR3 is TGTGCCAGTAGTAGGACTAGCGGCACAGATACGCAGTATTTT. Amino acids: CASSRTSGTDTQYF.

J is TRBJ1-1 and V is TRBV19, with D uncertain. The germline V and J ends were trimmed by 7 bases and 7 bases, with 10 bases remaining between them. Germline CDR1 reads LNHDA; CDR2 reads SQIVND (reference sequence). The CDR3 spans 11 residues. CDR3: CASKGRDEAFF. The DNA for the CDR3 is TGTGCCAGTAAAGGGCGGGATGAAGCTTTCTTT.

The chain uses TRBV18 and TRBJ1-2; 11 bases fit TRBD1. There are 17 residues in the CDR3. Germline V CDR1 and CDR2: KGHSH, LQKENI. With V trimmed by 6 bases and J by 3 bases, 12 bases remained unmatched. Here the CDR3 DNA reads TGTGCCAGCTCGACCCGGGACAGGGGGTTCCCCTACTATGGCTACACCTTC. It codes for CASSTRDRGFPYYGYTF.

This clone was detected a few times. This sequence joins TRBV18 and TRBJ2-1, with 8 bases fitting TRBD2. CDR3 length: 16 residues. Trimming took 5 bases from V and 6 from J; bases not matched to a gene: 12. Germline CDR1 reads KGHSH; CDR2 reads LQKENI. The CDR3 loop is CASSSPALADLNEQFF. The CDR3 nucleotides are TGTGCCAGCTCATCCCCAGCACTAGCGGACCTCAATGAGCAGTTCTTC.

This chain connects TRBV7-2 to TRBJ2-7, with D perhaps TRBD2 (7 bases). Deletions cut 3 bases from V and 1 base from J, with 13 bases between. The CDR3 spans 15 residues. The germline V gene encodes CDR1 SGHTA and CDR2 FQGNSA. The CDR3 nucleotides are TGTGCCAGCAGCTTTGGGGGGGCGCGTTCCTACGAGCAGTACTTC. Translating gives CASSFGGARSYEQYF.

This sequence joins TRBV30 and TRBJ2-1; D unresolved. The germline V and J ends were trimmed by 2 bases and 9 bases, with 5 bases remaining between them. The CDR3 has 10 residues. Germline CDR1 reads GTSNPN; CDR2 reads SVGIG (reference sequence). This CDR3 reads CAWSTVEQFF. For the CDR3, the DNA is TGTGCCTGGAGTACGGTTGAGCAGTTCTTC.

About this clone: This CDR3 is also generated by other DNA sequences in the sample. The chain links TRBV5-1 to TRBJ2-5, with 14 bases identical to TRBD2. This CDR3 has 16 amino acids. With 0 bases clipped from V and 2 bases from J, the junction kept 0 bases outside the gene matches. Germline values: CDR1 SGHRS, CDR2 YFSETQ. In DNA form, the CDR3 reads TGCGCCAGCAGCTTGGGACTAGCGGGAGGGCAAGAGACCCAGTACTTC. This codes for CASSLGLAGGQETQYF.

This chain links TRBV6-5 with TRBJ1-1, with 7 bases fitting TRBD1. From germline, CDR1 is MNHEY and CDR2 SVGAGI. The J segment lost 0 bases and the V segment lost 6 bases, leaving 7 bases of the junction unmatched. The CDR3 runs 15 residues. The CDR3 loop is CASRLRGVMNTEAFF. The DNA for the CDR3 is TGTGCCAGCAGGCTCAGGGGGGTTATGAACACTGAAGCTTTCTTT.

The CDR3 DNA follows: TGCGCCAGCAGCCAAGACCTAAGCGGGAGCGACCGGCTGTTTTTT. Protein sequence: CASSQDLSGSDRLFF. This chain connects TRBV4-3 to TRBJ2-2; TRBD2 aligns across 8 bases. The CDR3 is 15 residues long. The V and J ends lost 0 bases and 13 bases, in that order; junction bases with no gene match: 10. The germline CDR1 and CDR2 sequences are LGHNA and YSLEER.

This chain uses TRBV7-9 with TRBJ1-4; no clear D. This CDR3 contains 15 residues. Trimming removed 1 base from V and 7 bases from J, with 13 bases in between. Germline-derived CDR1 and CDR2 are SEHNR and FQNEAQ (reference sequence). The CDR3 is CASSLGTGGGEKLFF. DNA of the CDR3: TGTGCCAGCAGCTTAGGTACCGGTGGTGGTGAAAAACTGTTTTTT. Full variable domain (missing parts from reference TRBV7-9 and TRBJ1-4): DTGVSQNPRHKITKRGQNVTFRCDPISEHNRLYWYRQTLGQGPEFLTYFQNEAQLEKSRLLSDRFSAERPKGSFSTLEIQRTEQGDSAMYLCASSLGTGGGEKLFFGSGTQLSVL.

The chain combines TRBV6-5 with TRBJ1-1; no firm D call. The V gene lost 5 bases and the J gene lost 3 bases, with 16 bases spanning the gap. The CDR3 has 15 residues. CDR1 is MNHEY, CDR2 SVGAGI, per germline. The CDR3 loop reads CASSPDPPIDTEAFF. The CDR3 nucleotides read TGTGCCAGCAGTCCCGACCCCCCTATAGACACTGAAGCTTTCTTT.

The CDR3 nucleotides read TGTGCCAGCAGCCAGCGGGTTGAGCAGTTCTTC. It encodes CASSQRVEQFF. The chain combines TRBV3-1 (or the pseudogene TRBV3-2) with TRBJ2-1, with a tentative D call TRBD2 (5 bases). The CDR3 sequence is 11 residues long. V lost 3 bases, J lost 9 bases, and 6 bases lay in between. Per germline, CDR1 LGHDT and CDR2 YNNKEL (reference sequence).

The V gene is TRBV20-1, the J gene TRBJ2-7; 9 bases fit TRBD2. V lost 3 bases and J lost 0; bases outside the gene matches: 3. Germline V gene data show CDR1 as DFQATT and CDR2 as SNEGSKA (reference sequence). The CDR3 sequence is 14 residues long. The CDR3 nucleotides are TGCAGTGCTAGTCTAGCGGGGAGCTCCTACGAGCAGTACTTC. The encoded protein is CSASLAGSSYEQYF.

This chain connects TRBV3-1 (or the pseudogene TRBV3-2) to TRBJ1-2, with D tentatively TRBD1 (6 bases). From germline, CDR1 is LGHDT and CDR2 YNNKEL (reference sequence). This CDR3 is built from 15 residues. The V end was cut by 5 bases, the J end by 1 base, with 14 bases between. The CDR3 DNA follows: TGTGCCAGCAGCTTTAAGGACAGAGTTAACTATGGCTACACCTTC. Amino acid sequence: CASSFKDRVNYGYTF.

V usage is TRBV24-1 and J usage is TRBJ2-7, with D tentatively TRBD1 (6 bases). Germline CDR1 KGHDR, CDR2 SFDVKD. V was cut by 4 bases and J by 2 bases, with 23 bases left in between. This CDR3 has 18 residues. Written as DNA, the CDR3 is TGTGCCACCAGTGAATTGGGGGCCAGCTCCATGTGCACCTACGAGCAGTACTTC. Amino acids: CATSELGASSMCTYEQYF.

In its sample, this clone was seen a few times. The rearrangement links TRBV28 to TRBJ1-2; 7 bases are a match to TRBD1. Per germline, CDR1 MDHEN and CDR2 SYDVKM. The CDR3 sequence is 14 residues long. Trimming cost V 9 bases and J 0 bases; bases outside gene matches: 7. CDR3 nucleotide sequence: TGTGCCAGTCAGGGGGACCTAGCTAACTATGGCTACACCTTC. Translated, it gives CASQGDLANYGYTF.

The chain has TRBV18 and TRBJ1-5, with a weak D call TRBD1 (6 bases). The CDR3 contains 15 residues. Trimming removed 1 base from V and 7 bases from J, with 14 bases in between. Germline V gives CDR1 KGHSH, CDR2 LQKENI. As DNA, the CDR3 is TGTGCCAGCTCACCACAGCAGGGGCTAGAACAGCCCCAGCATTTT. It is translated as CASSPQQGLEQPQHF. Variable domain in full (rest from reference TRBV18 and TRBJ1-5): NAGVMQNPRHLVRRRGQEARLRCSPMKGHSHVYWYRQLPEEGLKFMVYLQKENIIDESGMPKERFSAEFPKEGPSILRIQQVVRGDSAAYFCASSPQQGLEQPQHFGDGTRLSIL.

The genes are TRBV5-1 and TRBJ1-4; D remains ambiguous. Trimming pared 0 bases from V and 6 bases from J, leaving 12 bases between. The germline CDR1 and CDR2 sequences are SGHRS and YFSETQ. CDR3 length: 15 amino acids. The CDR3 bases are TGCGCCAGCAGCTTGGATCTATATATGGATGAAAAACTGTTTTTT. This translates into CASSLDLYMDEKLFF. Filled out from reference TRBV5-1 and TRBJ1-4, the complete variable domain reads KAGVTQTPRYLIKTRGQQVTLSCSPISGHRSVSWYQQTPGQGLQFLFEYFSETQRNKGNFPGRFSGRQFSNSRSEMNVSTLELGDSALYLCASSLDLYMDEKLFFGSGTQLSVL.

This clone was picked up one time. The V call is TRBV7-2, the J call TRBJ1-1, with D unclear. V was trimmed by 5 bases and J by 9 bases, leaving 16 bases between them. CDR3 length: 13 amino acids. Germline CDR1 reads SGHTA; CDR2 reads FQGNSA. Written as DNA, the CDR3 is TGTGCCAGCAGCCTCGAGACGGTTTCTCAAGCTTTCTTT. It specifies CASSLETVSQAFF.

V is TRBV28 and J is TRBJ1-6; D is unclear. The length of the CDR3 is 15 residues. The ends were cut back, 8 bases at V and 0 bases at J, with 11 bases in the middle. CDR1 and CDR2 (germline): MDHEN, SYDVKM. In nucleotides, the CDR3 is TGTGCCAGCGTCCGGCGGAGCTCCTATAATTCACCCCTCCACTTT. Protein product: CASVRRSSYNSPLHF. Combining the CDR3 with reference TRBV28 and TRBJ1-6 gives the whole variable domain DVKVTQSSRYLVKRTGEKVFLECVQDMDHENMFWYRQDPGLGLRLIYFSYDVKMKEKGDIPEGYSVSREKKERFSLILESASTNQTSMYLCASVRRSSYNSPLHFGNGTRLTVT.

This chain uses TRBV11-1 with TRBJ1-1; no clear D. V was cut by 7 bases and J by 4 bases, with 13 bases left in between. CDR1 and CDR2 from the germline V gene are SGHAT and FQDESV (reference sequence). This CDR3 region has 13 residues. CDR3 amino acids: CASTYYRGTEAFF. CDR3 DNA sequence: TGTGCCAGCACCTATTACCGGGGCACTGAAGCTTTCTTT.

CDR3: CASSLEAYEQYF. DNA for the CDR3: TGTGCCAGCAGCTTAGAGGCCTACGAGCAGTACTTC. The chain employs TRBV7-2 and TRBJ2-7; the D is unclear. Germline V gene sequence: CDR1 SGHTA, CDR2 FQGNSA. Deletions cut 1 base from V and 2 bases from J, with 3 bases between. This CDR3 has 12 amino acids.